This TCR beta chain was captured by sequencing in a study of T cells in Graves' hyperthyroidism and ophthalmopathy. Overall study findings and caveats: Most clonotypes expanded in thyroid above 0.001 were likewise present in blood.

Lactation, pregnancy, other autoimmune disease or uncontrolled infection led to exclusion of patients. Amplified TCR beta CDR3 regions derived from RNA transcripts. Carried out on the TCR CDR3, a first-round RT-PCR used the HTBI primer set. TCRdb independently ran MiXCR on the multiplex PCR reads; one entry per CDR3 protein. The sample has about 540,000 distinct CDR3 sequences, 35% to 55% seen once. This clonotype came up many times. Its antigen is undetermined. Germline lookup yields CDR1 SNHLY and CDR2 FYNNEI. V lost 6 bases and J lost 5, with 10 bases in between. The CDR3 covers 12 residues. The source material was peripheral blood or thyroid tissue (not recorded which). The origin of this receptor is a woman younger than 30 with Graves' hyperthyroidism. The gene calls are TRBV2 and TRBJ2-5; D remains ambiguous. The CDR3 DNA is TGTGCCAGCAGGCCGGAGTCCGAGACCCAGTACTTC. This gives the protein CASRPESETQYF.